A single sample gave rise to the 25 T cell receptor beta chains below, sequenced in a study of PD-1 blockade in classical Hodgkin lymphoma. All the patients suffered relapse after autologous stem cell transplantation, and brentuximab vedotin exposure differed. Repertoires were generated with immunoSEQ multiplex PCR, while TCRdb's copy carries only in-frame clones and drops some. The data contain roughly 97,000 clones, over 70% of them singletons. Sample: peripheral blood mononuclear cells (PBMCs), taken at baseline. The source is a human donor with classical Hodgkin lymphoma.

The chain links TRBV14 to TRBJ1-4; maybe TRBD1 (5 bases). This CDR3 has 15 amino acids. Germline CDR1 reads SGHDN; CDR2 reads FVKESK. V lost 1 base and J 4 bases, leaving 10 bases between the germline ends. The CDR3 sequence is CASSQGGGFNEKLFF. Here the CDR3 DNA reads TGTGCCAGCAGCCAAGGGGGCGGATTTAATGAAAAACTGTTTTTT. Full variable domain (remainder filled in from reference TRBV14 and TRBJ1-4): EAGVTQFPSHSVIEKGQTVTLRCDPISGHDNLYWYRRVMGKEIKFLLHFVKESKQDESGMPNNRFLAERTGGTYSTLKVQPAELEDSGVYFCASSQGGGFNEKLFFGSGTQLSVL.

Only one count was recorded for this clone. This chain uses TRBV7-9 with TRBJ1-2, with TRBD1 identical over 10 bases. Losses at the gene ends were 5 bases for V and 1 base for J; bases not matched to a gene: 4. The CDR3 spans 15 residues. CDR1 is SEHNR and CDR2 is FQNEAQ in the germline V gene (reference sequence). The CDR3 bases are TGTGCCAGCAGCCAGGGGGACAGGGGTAACTATGGCTACACCTTC. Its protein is CASSQGDRGNYGYTF.

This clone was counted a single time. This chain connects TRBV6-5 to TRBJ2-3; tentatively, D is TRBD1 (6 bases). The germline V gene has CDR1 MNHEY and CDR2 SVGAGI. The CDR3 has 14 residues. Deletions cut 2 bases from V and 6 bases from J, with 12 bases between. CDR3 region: CASSYSRGRDTQYF. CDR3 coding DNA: TGTGCCAGCAGTTACAGCAGGGGACGGGATACGCAGTATTTT.

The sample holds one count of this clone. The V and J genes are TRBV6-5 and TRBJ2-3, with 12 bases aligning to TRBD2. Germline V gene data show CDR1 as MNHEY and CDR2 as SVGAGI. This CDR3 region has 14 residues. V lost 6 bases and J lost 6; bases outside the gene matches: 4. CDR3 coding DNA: TGTGCCAGCAGGACTAGCGGGAGAGCGGATACGCAGTATTTT. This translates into CASRTSGRADTQYF.

The CDR3 reads CASSLVGPRTDTQYF. CDR3 bases: TGTGCCAGCAGCTTAGTAGGGCCCAGGACAGATACGCAGTATTTT. The chain links TRBV7-2 to TRBJ2-3; D is uncertain. The V end was cut by 1 base, the J end by 3 bases, with 11 bases between. The CDR3 length is 15 residues. Germline V gene sequence: CDR1 SGHTA, CDR2 FQGNSA. Full variable domain (rest looked up from reference TRBV7-2 and TRBJ2-3): GAGVSQSPSNKVTEKGKDVELRCDPISGHTALYWYRQSLGQGLEFLIYFQGNSAPDKSGLPSDRFSAERTGGSVSTLTIQRTQQEDSAVYLCASSLVGPRTDTQYFGPGTRLTVL.

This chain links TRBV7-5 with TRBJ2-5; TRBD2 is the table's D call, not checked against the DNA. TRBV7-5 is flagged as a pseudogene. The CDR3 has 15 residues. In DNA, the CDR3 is TGTGTCAGAAGCTCATCTAGCGGGATGAGGGAGACCCAGTACTTC. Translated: CVRSSSSGMRETQYF.

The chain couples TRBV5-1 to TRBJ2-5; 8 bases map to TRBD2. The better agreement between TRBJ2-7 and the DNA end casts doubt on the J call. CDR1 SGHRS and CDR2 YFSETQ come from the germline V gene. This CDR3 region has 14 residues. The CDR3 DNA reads TGCGCCAGCAGCTCCACTAGCGGCTCCTACGAGCAGTACTTC. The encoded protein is CASSSTSGSYEQYF.

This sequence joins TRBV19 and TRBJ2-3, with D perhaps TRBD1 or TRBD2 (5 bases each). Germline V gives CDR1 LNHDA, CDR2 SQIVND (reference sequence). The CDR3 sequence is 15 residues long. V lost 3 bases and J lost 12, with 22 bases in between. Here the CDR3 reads CASSMQGVAPGSQYF. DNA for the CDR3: TGTGCCAGTAGTATGCAAGGGGTAGCGCCCGGGTCTCAGTATTTT.

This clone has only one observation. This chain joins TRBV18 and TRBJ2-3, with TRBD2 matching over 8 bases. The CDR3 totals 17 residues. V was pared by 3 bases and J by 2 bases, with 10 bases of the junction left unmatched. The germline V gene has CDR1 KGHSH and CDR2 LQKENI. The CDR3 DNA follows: TGTGCCAGCTCACCCCCCATAGCGGGACCTACCACAGATACGCAGTATTTT. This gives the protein CASSPPIAGPTTDTQYF.

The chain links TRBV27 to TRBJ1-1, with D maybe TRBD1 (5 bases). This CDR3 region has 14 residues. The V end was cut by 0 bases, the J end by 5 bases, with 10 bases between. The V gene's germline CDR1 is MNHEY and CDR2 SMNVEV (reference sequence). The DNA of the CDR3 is TGTGCCAGCAGTTTATCGACCTGGGGGACTGAAGCTTTCTTT. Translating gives CASSLSTWGTEAFF.

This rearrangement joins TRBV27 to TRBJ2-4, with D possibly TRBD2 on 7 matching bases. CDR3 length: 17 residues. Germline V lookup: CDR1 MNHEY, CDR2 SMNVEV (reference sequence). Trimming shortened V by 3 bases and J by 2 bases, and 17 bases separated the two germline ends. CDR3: CASSFTVIGGPKNIQYF. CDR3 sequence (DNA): TGTGCCAGCAGTTTCACCGTTATCGGGGGGCCCAAAAACATTCAGTACTTC.

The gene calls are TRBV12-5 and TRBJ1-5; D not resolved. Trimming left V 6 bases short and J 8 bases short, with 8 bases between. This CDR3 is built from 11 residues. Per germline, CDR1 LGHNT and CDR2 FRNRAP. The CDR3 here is CASGTIEPQHF. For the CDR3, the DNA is TGTGCTAGTGGCACGATTGAGCCCCAGCATTTT. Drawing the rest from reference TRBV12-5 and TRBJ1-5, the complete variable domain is DARVTQTPRHKVTEMGQEVTMRCQPILGHNTVFWYRQTMMQGLELLAYFRNRAPLDDSGMPKDRFSAEMPDATLATLKIQPSEPRDSAVYFCASGTIEPQHFGDGTRLSIL.

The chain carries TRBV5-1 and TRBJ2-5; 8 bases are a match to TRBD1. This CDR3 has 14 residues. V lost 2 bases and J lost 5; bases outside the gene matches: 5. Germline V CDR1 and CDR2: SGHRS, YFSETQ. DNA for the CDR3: TGCGCCAGCAGCTTACAGGGGGTTGAGGAGACCCAGTACTTC. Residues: CASSLQGVEETQYF.

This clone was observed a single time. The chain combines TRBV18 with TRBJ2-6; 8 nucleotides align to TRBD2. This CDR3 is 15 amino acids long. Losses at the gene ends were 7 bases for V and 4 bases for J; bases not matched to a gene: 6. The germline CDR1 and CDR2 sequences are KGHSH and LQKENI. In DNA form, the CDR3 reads TGTGCCAGCTACCAAGCGGGGGCCGGGGCCAACGTCCTGACTTTC. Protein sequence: CASYQAGAGANVLTF.

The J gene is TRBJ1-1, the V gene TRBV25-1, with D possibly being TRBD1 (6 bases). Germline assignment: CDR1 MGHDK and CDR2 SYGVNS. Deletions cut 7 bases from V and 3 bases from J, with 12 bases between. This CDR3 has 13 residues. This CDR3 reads CASKRGGYTEAFF. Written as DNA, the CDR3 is TGTGCCAGCAAGAGGGGGGGCTACACTGAAGCTTTCTTT.

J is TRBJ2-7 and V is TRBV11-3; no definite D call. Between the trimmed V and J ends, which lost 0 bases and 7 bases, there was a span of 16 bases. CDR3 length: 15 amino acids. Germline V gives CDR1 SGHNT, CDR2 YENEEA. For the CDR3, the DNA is TGTGCCAGCAGCTTAGATTCCGGTTCCTCATGGGAGCAGTACTTC. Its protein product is CASSLDSGSSWEQYF.

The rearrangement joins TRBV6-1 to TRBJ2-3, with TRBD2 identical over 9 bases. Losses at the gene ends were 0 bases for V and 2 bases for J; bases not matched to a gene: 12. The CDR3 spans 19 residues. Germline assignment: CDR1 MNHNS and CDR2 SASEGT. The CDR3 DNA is TGTGCCAGCAGTGAAGCGGAGTATCTAGCGGGACGTTACACAGATACGCAGTATTTT. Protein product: CASSEAEYLAGRYTDTQYF.

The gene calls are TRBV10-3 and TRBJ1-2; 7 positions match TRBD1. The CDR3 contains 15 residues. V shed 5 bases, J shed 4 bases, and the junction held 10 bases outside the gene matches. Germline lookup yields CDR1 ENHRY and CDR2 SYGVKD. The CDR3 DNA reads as TGTGCCATCAGTCCTCTCACAGGGGAACCCTATGGCTACACCTTC. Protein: CAISPLTGEPYGYTF.

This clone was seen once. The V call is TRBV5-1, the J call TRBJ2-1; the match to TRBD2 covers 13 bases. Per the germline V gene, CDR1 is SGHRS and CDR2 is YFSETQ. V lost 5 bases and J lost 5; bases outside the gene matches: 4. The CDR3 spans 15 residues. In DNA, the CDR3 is TGCGCCAGCAGGGACGGGACTAGCGGGAACAATGAGCAGTTCTTC. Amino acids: CASRDGTSGNNEQFF.

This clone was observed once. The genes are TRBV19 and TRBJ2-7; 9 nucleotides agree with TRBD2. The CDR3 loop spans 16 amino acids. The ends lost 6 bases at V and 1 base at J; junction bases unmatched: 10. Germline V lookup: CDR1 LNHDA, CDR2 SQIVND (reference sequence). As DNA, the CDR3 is TGTGCCAGTAGCTCTCAGATGCGGGAGGGATCCTACGAGCAGTACTTC. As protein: CASSSQMREGSYEQYF.

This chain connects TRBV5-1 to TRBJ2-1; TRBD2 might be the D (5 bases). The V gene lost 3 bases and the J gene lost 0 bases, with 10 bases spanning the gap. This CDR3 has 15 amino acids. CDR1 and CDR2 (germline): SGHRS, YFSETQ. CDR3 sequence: CASSYRTHSYNEQFF. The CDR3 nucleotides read TGCGCCAGCAGCTATCGGACTCACTCCTACAATGAGCAGTTCTTC.

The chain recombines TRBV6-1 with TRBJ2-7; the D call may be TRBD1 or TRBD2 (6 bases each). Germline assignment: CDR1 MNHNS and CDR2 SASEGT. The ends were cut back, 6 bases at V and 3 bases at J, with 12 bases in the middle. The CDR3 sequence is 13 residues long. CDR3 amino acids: CASRGGPIYEQYF. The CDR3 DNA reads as TGTGCCAGCAGGGGGGGCCCCATCTACGAGCAGTACTTC.

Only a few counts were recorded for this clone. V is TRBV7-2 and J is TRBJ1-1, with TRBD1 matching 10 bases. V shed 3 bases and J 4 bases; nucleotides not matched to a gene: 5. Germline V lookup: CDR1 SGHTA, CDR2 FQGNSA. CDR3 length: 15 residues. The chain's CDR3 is CASSFETGGITEAFF. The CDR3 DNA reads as TGTGCCAGCAGCTTCGAGACAGGGGGCATCACTGAAGCTTTCTTT.

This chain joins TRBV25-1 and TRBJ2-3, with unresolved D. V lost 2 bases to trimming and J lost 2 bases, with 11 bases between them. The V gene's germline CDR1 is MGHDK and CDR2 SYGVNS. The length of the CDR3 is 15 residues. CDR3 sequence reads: CASSEVWPDTDTQYF. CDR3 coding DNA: TGTGCCAGCAGTGAAGTTTGGCCAGACACAGATACGCAGTATTTT.

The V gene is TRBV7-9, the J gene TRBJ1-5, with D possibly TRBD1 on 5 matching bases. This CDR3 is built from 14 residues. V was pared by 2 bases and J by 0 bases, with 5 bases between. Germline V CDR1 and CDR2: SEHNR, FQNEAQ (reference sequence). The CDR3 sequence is CASSLQGSNQPQHF. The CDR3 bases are TGTGCCAGCAGCTTACAGGGTAGCAATCAGCCCCAGCATTTT.